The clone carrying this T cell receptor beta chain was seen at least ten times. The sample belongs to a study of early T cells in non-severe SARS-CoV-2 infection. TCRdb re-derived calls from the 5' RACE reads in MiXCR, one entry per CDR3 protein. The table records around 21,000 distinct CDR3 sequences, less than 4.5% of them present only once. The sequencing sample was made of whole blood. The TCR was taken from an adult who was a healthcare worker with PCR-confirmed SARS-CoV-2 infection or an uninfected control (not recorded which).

CDR3: CASSEEWPTDTQYF. The CDR3, as DNA: TGTGCCAGCAGTGAAGAATGGCCCACAGATACGCAGTATTTT. The chain has TRBV25-1 and TRBJ2-3; D is undetermined. The CDR3 spans 14 residues. Trimming pared 2 bases from V and 2 bases from J, leaving 8 bases between. Per germline, CDR1 MGHDK and CDR2 SYGVNS.